The present entry profiles one T cell receptor beta chain with its context. No antigen is known for it. The junction departs from germline at one end; a sequencing error may be responsible. The data were taken from a study of CD8+CD57+ T cells in acquired aplastic anemia (dated by TCRdb to between 2018 and 2020). At the level of the whole study: DNA extracted from sorted CD4+ and CD8+ cells had a mean of roughly 3.4 ug, with a range of roughly 0.18 to 27.4 ug. A CD8+CD57+ expansion meant a frequency higher than the mean frequency seen in healthy subjects.

Flow cytometry had shown CD8+CD57+ cell expansion in the patients selected for sequencing. Every patient had severe acquired aplastic anemia, diagnosed using the International Study of Aplastic Anemia and Agranulocytosis and Camitta criteria. Patients had received no therapy at the time of blood sampling. In the study, sorted CD4+ and CD8+ blood T cells from patients with severe aplastic anemia and from healthy subjects underwent deep sequencing of TCR repertoires. Patients were enrolled in the USA under clinicaltrials.gov protocols 00001620, 01623167, 00001397, 00071045, 00081523 and 00961064. Ficoll-Paque density gradient centrifugation was used to isolate peripheral blood mononuclear cells. Before DNA extraction, CD4+ and CD8+ T cells were sorted by FACS or by magnetic beads. Results and caveats for the whole study, not just this receptor: Patients and healthy controls showed no significant difference in CD8+ Simpson's diversity (P=0.060). About 29 CD8+ CDR3 sequences were found to be shared between patients and controls, but these sequences appeared to be highly expressed in patients and within the immunodominant clones of the patients.

Genomic DNA served as template for TCR beta VDJ combination and CDR3 sequence profiling. An Illumina HiSeq 2000 was the platform used for TCR repertoire sequencing. The published analysis was carried out like this. TRBV/TRBJ rearrangement plots, CDR3 size and DJ length profiles, and Simpson's diversity index were used to evaluate the repertoires. The most abundant DNA sequence in the deep sequencing data was taken as the immunodominant clone. CDR3 amino acid sequences were checked for sharing between subjects and were compared against published repertoires and the VDJdb database. Using fastp at Q25 and MiXCR, TCRdb reprocessed the public reads and kept productive beta chains. One record per CDR3 amino acid sequence lists the most common genes and DNA. These V and J calls originate from TCRdb's pipeline instead of the authors' own analysis. This sample comprises around 500,000 distinct CDR3 sequences, over 25% of them detected only once. Of the sample, roughly 0.8% is held by the ten largest clones.

This sequence was found in a human donor with aplastic anemia. The source material was sorted CD4+, CD8+, or CD8+CD57+ T cells (not recorded which) from PBMCs.

Here is the DNA: TGTGCCAGCAGTTATACCCAGGGGACCTACGAGCAGTACTTC. This encodes CASSYTQGTYEQYF. This sequence uses TRBV10-3 and TRBJ2-7; matching of 6 bases hints at TRBD1 as the D gene. The CDR3 starts with the cysteine, ends with the phenylalanine, and has 14 residues. Solely the CDR3 DNA is kept, with 42 bases framed from the first base. CDR1 is given as ENHRY and CDR2 as SYGVKD, both from the germline V gene.